A single sample gave rise to the 13 T cell receptor beta chains below, sequenced in a study of cytomegalovirus exposure and HLA in healthy donors (dated by TCRdb to 2015 to 2018). The library relied on the immunoSEQ multiplex PCR assay. For the multiplex PCR, a mixture combining 60 forward primers for TCR Vbeta segments and 13 reverse primers for TCR Jbeta segments was used. TCRdb's version of the immuneACCESS table is confined to in-frame rearrangements and falls short of the full clone set. An unresolved V gene accounts for under half of the shortfall where checked; the remainder is of unknown origin. This sample holds 100,000 to 150,000 clones; about 80% were observed only once. The ten top clones hold 1.8% of the sample. Sequenced: PBMCs. The source is a man between 18 and 35 years old in good health and CMV-seronegative.

This chain connects TRBV5-6 to TRBJ1-2; 7 nucleotides agree with TRBD1. V lost 3 bases, J lost 8 bases, and 13 bases stayed unmatched. This CDR3 comprises 15 residues. Germline V gives CDR1 SGHDT, CDR2 YYEEEE. CDR3 in DNA: TGTGCCAGCAGCTCCGCTGGCAGGGGGGTCCGAGGCTACACCTTC. This sequence encodes CASSSAGRGVRGYTF.

This clone was seen only once. V usage is TRBV6-5 and J usage is TRBJ1-1; D not certain. The CDR3 is 14 amino acids. Germline V gives CDR1 MNHEY, CDR2 SVGAGI. Trimming left V 2 bases short and J 1 base short, with 8 bases between. The CDR3 loop reads CASSYAYRNTEAFF. The CDR3 DNA reads TGTGCCAGCAGTTACGCTTACAGGAACACTGAAGCTTTCTTT.

This clone was counted a few times. The chain joins TRBV12-5 to TRBJ1-1; 7 bases fit TRBD1. The J segment lost 6 bases and the V segment lost 3 bases, leaving 4 bases of the junction unmatched. The CDR3 runs 13 residues. CDR1 LGHNT and CDR2 FRNRAP come from the germline V gene. The CDR3 DNA is TGTGCTAGTGGTTTCAATGGACAGGCTGAAGCTTTCTTT. It is translated as CASGFNGQAEAFF. Based on the CDR3 plus reference TRBV12-5 and TRBJ1-1, the full variable domain is DARVTQTPRHKVTEMGQEVTMRCQPILGHNTVFWYRQTMMQGLELLAYFRNRAPLDDSGMPKDRFSAEMPDATLATLKIQPSEPRDSAVYFCASGFNGQAEAFFGQGTRLTVV.

In regard to this clone: Relative to the germline gene, one junction end is altered; a read error may explain this. The chain uses TRBV7-6 and TRBJ2-1; D unclear. The CDR3 is 17 amino acids. The germline V gene has CDR1 SGHVS and CDR2 FNYEAQ. CDR3 sequence reads: CASSIAGRQSSYNEQFF. The CDR3 DNA reads TGTGCCAGCAGCATAGCTGGCAGGCAGAGCTCCTACAATGAGCAGTTCTTC. Based on the CDR3 plus reference TRBV7-6 and TRBJ2-1, the full variable domain is GAGVSQSPRYKVTKRGQDVALRCDPISGHVSLYWYRQALGQGPEFLTYFNYEAQQDKSGLPNDRFSAERPEGSISTLTIQRTEQRDSAMYRCASSIAGRQSSYNEQFFGPGTRLTVL.

DNA of the CDR3: TGTGCCAGCTCACCAAGAGGGACAGGGGGTCGCCTCTACGAGCAGTACTTC. This sequence encodes CASSPRGTGGRLYEQYF. The chain links TRBV18 to TRBJ2-7, with 11 bases matching TRBD1. The CDR3 is 17 residues long. CDR1 is KGHSH and CDR2 is LQKENI in the germline V gene. J was trimmed by 3 bases and V by 2 bases; bases with no gene match: 9.

About this clone itself: Other DNA sequences in the sample encode the same CDR3. The chain links TRBV6-5 to TRBJ1-1; 7 bases line up with TRBD1. The CDR3 sequence is 15 residues long. The J segment lost 4 bases and the V segment lost 9 bases, leaving 14 bases of the junction unmatched. CDR1 is MNHEY, CDR2 SVGAGI, per germline. CDR3 nucleotide sequence: TGTGCCAGTAGTCCCGGAGGGGGCTTGGGCACTGAAGCTTTCTTT. This encodes CASSPGGGLGTEAFF.

Here the CDR3 DNA reads TGTGCCAGCAGTGGAATTTGGGACAGGGAGACAGGTGGCTACACCTTC. Encoded protein: CASSGIWDRETGGYTF. The V call is TRBV6-4, the J call TRBJ1-2; 9 nucleotides align to TRBD1. This CDR3 has 16 residues. V was pared by 4 bases and J by 7 bases, with 13 bases of the junction left unmatched. The germline gives CDR1 MRHNA, CDR2 SNTAGT.

The J gene is TRBJ2-3, the V gene TRBV6-5; 10 bases agree with TRBD1. This CDR3 spans 15 amino acids. Germline assignment: CDR1 MNHEY and CDR2 SVGAGI. J gave up 4 bases and V 4 bases, and 5 bases lay outside the gene matches. Here the CDR3 DNA reads TGTGCCAGCAGTTTAGGGACAGGGGTCCCAGATACGCAGTATTTT. It is translated as CASSLGTGVPDTQYF.

With respect to this clone: The same CDR3 arises from other DNA sequences in this sample as well. The rearrangement uses TRBV6-5 and TRBJ1-2; 10 positions match TRBD1. The V segment lost 6 bases and the J segment 7 bases; nucleotides outside the gene matches: 8. This CDR3 comprises 14 residues. CDR1 MNHEY and CDR2 SVGAGI come from the germline V gene. The CDR3 nucleotides read TGTGCCAGCAGAAAAGGACAGGGGGGGGGTGGCTACACCTTC. Translated, it gives CASRKGQGGGGYTF.

In this sample, this clone turned up a few times. The chain couples TRBV5-1 to TRBJ2-7, with D tentatively TRBD2 (6 bases). Germline CDR1 and CDR2: SGHRS and YFSETQ. This CDR3 contains 14 residues. Trimming shortened V by 2 bases and J by 2 bases, and 11 bases separated the two germline ends. DNA of the CDR3: TGCGCCAGCAGCTTCTCAGGGAGGACCTACGAGCAGTACTTC. This gives the protein CASSFSGRTYEQYF. Full variable domain (rest looked up from reference TRBV5-1 and TRBJ2-7): KAGVTQTPRYLIKTRGQQVTLSCSPISGHRSVSWYQQTPGQGLQFLFEYFSETQRNKGNFPGRFSGRQFSNSRSEMNVSTLELGDSALYLCASSFSGRTYEQYFGPGTRLTVT.

The chain uses TRBV5-1 and TRBJ1-6, with D possibly being TRBD1 (6 bases). The germline V and J ends were trimmed by 8 bases and 9 bases, with 27 bases remaining between them. The germline V gene encodes CDR1 SGHRS and CDR2 YFSETQ. This CDR3 contains 17 residues. The DNA for the CDR3 is TGCGCCAGGGAACCCAGCCCAGGGGAATGTATTATTTCACCCCTCCACTTT. Amino acids: CAREPSPGECIISPLHF. Based on the CDR3 plus reference TRBV5-1 and TRBJ1-6, the full variable domain is KAGVTQTPRYLIKTRGQQVTLSCSPISGHRSVSWYQQTPGQGLQFLFEYFSETQRNKGNFPGRFSGRQFSNSRSEMNVSTLELGDSALYLCAREPSPGECIISPLHFGNGTRLTVT.

The chain has TRBV10-3 and TRBJ1-5; no reliable D call. The germline V and J ends were trimmed by 3 bases and 6 bases, with 12 bases remaining between them. CDR1 and CDR2 (germline): ENHRY, SYGVKD. The CDR3 has 14 residues. The CDR3 loop reads CAISERGFGQPQHF. In nucleotides, the CDR3 is TGTGCCATCAGTGAAAGAGGGTTCGGTCAGCCCCAGCATTTT.

This clone came up once. The rearrangement joins TRBV11-2 to TRBJ2-5, with 9 bases lining up with TRBD2. Germline assignment: CDR1 SGHAT and CDR2 FQNNGV. The CDR3 length is 15 residues. J was trimmed by 5 bases and V by 1 base; bases with no gene match: 5. CDR3 bases: TGTGCCAGCAGCTTAGGAATAGCGGGGGTGGAGACCCAGTACTTC. Translation gives CASSLGIAGVETQYF.